The 18 T cell receptor beta chains reported below all come from one sample, sequenced in a study of regulatory T cells in long-lasting Graves disease. HTBI primers from iRepertoire and Arm-PCR of CDR3 regions yielded the TCR beta libraries. From the multiplex PCR reads, TCRdb called clonotypes with MiXCR, one entry per CDR3 protein. The sample lists 650,000 to 700,000 distinct CDR3 sequences, around 30% occurring once. As for time point: persistent/refractory GD, antithyroid drugs over 5 years with positive TRAb. Researchers made the TCR library from RNA that was extracted from PBMCs. This specimen consisted of peripheral blood mononuclear cells (PBMCs), obtained when the disease was refractory, from a patient treated with antithyroid drugs. These receptor sequences come from a female donor with Graves disease.

CDR3 nucleotide sequence: TGCAGTGCCGCCGCGACAGGGTTACAACCGAACACCGGGGAGCTGTTTTTT. It yields the protein CSAAATGLQPNTGELFF. The V and J genes are TRBV20-1 and TRBJ2-2; 7 positions agree with TRBD1. Germline loops: CDR1 DFQATT, CDR2 SNEGSKA (reference sequence). With V trimmed by 6 bases and J by 0 bases, 13 bases remained unmatched. This CDR3 region has 17 residues.

This clonotype has just a few counts. The rearrangement links TRBV20-1 to TRBJ1-5; perhaps TRBD1 as D (5 bases). CDR3 length: 15 amino acids. Trimming removed 4 bases from V and 2 bases from J, with 15 bases in between. Germline V gene sequence: CDR1 DFQATT, CDR2 SNEGSKA (reference sequence). The DNA for the CDR3 is TGCAGTGCTAATCGGCGTCGGGGGGGCAATCAGCCCCAGCATTTT. Protein: CSANRRRGGNQPQHF.

This clonotype was observed a few times. The rearrangement links TRBV2 to TRBJ1-5; no clear D gene. Trimming stripped 2 bases from V and 1 base from J, with 12 bases between. Per the germline V gene, CDR1 is SNHLY and CDR2 is FYNNEI. CDR3 size: 16 residues. The CDR3 sequence is CASSETRVGSNQPQHF. In nucleotides, the CDR3 is TGTGCCAGCAGTGAAACGCGGGTCGGAAGCAATCAGCCCCAGCATTTT.

This clonotype has at least ten counts. The V call is TRBV2, the J call TRBJ1-6; 9 nucleotides match TRBD1. V dropped 5 bases and J dropped 9; count of bases not matched to a gene: 14. CDR1 and CDR2 (germline): SNHLY, FYNNEI. The CDR3 is made up of 17 amino acids. The CDR3 loop is CASSQPVGQGSGSPLHF. Here the CDR3 DNA reads TGTGCCAGCAGTCAACCCGTAGGACAGGGGTCGGGTTCACCCCTCCACTTT.

On this clonotype: Being one base from a much bigger clone, this may be a read error. V usage is TRBV19 and J usage is TRBJ1-5; D might be TRBD1 (6 bases). V was cut by 6 bases and J by 2 bases, with 17 bases left in between. Germline CDR1 reads LNHDA; CDR2 reads SQIVND (reference sequence). The CDR3 loop spans 16 amino acids. In nucleotides, the CDR3 is TGTGCCAGTAGCCTTAGGGGGGGCTGGGGCAATCAGCCCCAGCATTTT. Residues: CASSLRGGWGNQPQHF.

This clonotype has more than one count but fewer than ten. The chain employs TRBV5-1 and TRBJ1-2, with 7 bases fitting TRBD1. Germline lookup yields CDR1 SGHRS and CDR2 YFSETQ. The trim removed 4 bases at V and 7 bases at J, leaving 10 bases unmatched. This CDR3 comprises 14 residues. CDR3 sequence (DNA): TGCGCCAGCAGCACCGGAGGGGGCCTTAGTGGCTACACCTTC. It translates to CASSTGGGLSGYTF.

The sample holds a few counts of this clonotype. The V and J genes are TRBV29-1 and TRBJ1-2, with a tentative D call TRBD1 (5 bases). Per germline, CDR1 SQVTM and CDR2 ANQGSEA. The CDR3 runs 12 residues. Between the trimmed V and J ends, which lost 8 bases and 2 bases, there was a span of 12 bases. Written as DNA, the CDR3 is TGCAGCATAGGATGGGGCAACTATGGCTACACCTTC. Encoded protein: CSIGWGNYGYTF.

This clonotype was found once. This chain uses TRBV15 with TRBJ2-5, with unresolved D. The germline V gene has CDR1 LNHNV and CDR2 YYDKDF (reference sequence). There are 14 residues in the CDR3. V lost 1 base to trimming and J lost 3 bases, with 9 bases between them. In DNA, the CDR3 is TGTGCCACCAGCAGAGTTGGGGTGGAAGAGACCCAGTACTTC. Translated, it gives CATSRVGVEETQYF.

This clonotype was recorded a few times. This chain connects TRBV20-1 to TRBJ2-5, with D possibly being TRBD2 (5 bases). Trimming stripped 1 base from V and 7 bases from J, with 19 bases between. CDR1 is DFQATT and CDR2 is SNEGSKA in the germline V gene (reference sequence). The CDR3 is 15 residues long. CDR3 sequence reads: CSARVPGGSVPTQYF. The DNA for the CDR3 is TGCAGTGCTAGAGTCCCGGGTGGTAGCGTGCCGACCCAGTACTTC.

The chain links TRBV2 to TRBJ1-5; D is uncertain. The ends were cut back, 4 bases at V and 2 bases at J, with 9 bases in the middle. This CDR3 is 14 amino acids long. Germline V gives CDR1 SNHLY, CDR2 FYNNEI. For the CDR3, the DNA is TGTGCCAGCAGTGGAGCCGCACGCAATCAGCCCCAGCATTTT. It yields the protein CASSGAARNQPQHF.

The chain joins TRBV11-3 to TRBJ1-1; perhaps TRBD1 as D (5 bases). CDR1 and CDR2 (germline): SGHNT, YENEEA. Trimming left V 7 bases short and J 11 bases short, with 20 bases between. This CDR3 contains 13 residues. The CDR3 nucleotides are TGTGCCAGCACCCAGGGACGGGGGTTTAAGGCTTTCTTT. Amino acids: CASTQGRGFKAFF.

This clonotype has just a few counts. J is TRBJ1-1 and V is TRBV28; the match to TRBD1 covers 7 bases. After removal of 2 bases from V and 12 bases from J, the junction contained 3 bases not matched to a gene. This CDR3 spans 11 amino acids. CDR1 and CDR2 (germline): MDHEN, SYDVKM. The CDR3 sequence is CASSLAGGSFF. CDR3 coding DNA: TGTGCCAGCAGTTTAGCAGGGGGATCTTTCTTT.

The chain employs TRBV4-1 and TRBJ2-7; TRBD2 matches 11 bases. This CDR3 is 16 amino acids long. Germline V gene lookup returns CDR1 MGHRA and CDR2 YSYEKL. The V and J ends lost 3 bases and 6 bases, in that order; junction bases with no gene match: 10. CDR3 coding DNA: TGCGCCAGCAGCCATCCTAGCGGGAGGAGTATGAGCGAGCAGTACTTC. Encoded protein: CASSHPSGRSMSEQYF.

V is TRBV18 and J is TRBJ1-4; D is possibly TRBD1 (5 bases). Between the trimmed V and J ends, which lost 1 base and 0 bases, there was a span of 9 bases. In germline, CDR1 is KGHSH, CDR2 LQKENI. The CDR3 is 16 amino acids. CDR3: CASSPRDGATNEKLFF. The CDR3 bases are TGTGCCAGCTCACCACGGGACGGTGCAACTAATGAAAAACTGTTTTTT.

This chain uses TRBV12-3 or TRBV12-4 with TRBJ2-7; TRBD1 agrees at 10 bases. This CDR3 is 15 amino acids long. V lost 5 bases to trimming and J lost 2 bases; unmatched junction nucleotides: 6. The CDR3 loop reads CASSTGGTGAYEQYF. The DNA for the CDR3 is TGTGCCAGCAGTACCGGCGGGACAGGGGCCTACGAGCAGTACTTC.

The rearrangement links TRBV6-1 to TRBJ1-1; D not certain. The germline CDR1 and CDR2 sequences are MNHNS and SASEGT. V was cut by 4 bases and J by 3 bases, with 15 bases left in between. This CDR3 comprises 15 residues. The CDR3 coding sequence is TGTGCCAGCAGTGTAACGGACGGGGAGGACACTGAAGCTTTCTTT. Translation gives CASSVTDGEDTEAFF.

The table lists this clonotype with a few counts. The chain uses TRBV12-3 or TRBV12-4 and TRBJ2-2, with 8 bases lining up with TRBD2. The V segment lost 7 bases and the J segment 3 bases; nucleotides outside the gene matches: 13. The CDR3 runs to 17 residues. The CDR3 region is CASTLRASGWDTGELFF. CDR3 in DNA: TGTGCCAGCACCCTTAGGGCTAGCGGGTGGGACACCGGGGAGCTGTTTTTT.

As to this clonotype: A read error may produce the germline difference seen at one junction end. The chain combines TRBV5-1 with TRBJ1-5, with 7 bases matching TRBD1. From germline, CDR1 is SGHRS and CDR2 YFSETQ. This CDR3 comprises 14 residues. The CDR3 DNA reads as TGTGCCAGCAGCGTTACAGGGGCGGGCCAGCCCCAGCATTTT. Its protein is CASSVTGAGQPQHF.